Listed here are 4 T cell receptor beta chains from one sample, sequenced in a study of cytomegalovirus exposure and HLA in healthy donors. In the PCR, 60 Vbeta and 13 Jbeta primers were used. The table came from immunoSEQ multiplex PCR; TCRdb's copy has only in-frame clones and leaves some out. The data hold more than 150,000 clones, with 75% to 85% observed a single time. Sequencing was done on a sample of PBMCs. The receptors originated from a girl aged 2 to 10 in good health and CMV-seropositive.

The CDR3: CASRAGVAREGDEQFF. The CDR3 region has the DNA TGTGCCAGCAGGGCAGGGGTTGCGCGGGAGGGCGATGAGCAGTTCTTC. The rearrangement links TRBV21-1 to TRBJ2-1; TRBD2 is the table's D call and was not checked against the DNA. TRBV21-1 is assigned pseudogene status. This CDR3 region has 16 residues.

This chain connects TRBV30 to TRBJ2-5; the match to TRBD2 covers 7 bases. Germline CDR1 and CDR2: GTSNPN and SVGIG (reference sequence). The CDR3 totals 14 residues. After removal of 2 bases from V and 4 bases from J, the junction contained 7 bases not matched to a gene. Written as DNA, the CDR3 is TGTGCCTGGAGTCTTGGACTAGTCCGAGAGACCCAGTACTTC. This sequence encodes CAWSLGLVRETQYF. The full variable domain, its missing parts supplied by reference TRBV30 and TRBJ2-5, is SQTIHQWPATLVQPVGSPLSLECTVEGTSNPNLYWYRQAAGRGLQLLFYSVGIGQISSEVPQNLSASRPQDRQFILSSKKLLLSDSGFYLCAWSLGLVRETQYFGPGTRLLVL.

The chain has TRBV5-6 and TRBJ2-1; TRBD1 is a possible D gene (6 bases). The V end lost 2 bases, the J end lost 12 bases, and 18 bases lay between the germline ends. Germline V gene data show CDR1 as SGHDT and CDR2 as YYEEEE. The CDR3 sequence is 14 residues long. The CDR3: CASSLGKGGRRQFF. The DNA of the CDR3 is TGTGCCAGCAGCTTAGGGAAAGGGGGTCGTAGGCAGTTCTTC.

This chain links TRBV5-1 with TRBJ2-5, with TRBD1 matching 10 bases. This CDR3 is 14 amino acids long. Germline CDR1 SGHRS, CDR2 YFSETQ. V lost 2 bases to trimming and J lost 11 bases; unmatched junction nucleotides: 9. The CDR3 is CASSFRQGAREQYF. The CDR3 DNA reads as TGCGCCAGCAGCTTCAGACAGGGGGCCCGTGAGCAGTACTTC.